This TCR beta chain was observed in a study of response to subunit inactivated influenza vaccine. From the RT-PCR reads, TCRdb called clonotypes with MiXCR, one entry per CDR3 protein. The table shows some 500,000 distinct CDR3 sequences, with less than 30% occurring only once. This clonotype was seen a handful of times. The clonotype was recovered from a man aged 50 to 60 who received an inactivated influenza vaccine. The material sequenced was CD4+ T cells sorted from PBMCs, taken roughly 5 days after vaccination.

The DNA for the CDR3 is TGTGCCACCAGTGACCGGACTAGCGGGAATGAGCAGTTCTTC. This gives the protein CATSDRTSGNEQFF. The chain has TRBV24-1 and TRBJ2-1; 11 bases agree with TRBD2. V shed 4 bases, J shed 7 bases, and the junction held 2 bases outside the gene matches. There are 14 residues in the CDR3. Germline V gene data show CDR1 as KGHDR and CDR2 as SFDVKD.